This T cell receptor beta chain is drawn from a study of identical twins. General study results and limits: Findings depended on cross-sectional statistics rather than tracking the same donors. Invariant MAIT and iNKT cells may have partly biased zero-insertion analyses.

Unique molecular identifiers were in the cDNA, with template-switch universal primer binding. MiXCR was run by TCRdb on the 5' RACE reads, yielding one entry per CDR3 protein. The table records approximately 350,000 distinct CDR3 sequences, 9% to 15% of them present only once. Trimming left V 4 bases short and J 2 bases short, with 12 bases between. Germline V gives CDR1 MGHDK, CDR2 SYGVNS. The CDR3 has 16 amino acids. This clonotype was detected only a few times. Its antigen remains unidentified. No donor was unhealthy or non-Caucasian. The same sample was also used in a study of yellow fever vaccine responses in identical twins.

Sequenced: CD8+ T cells sorted from blood. The receptor was isolated from a woman aged 18 to 35 in good health. This chain uses TRBV25-1 with TRBJ2-6; D remains unclear. CDR3 residues: CASSGPGRAGANVLTF. The CDR3 DNA reads TGTGCCAGCAGTGGGCCTGGACGTGCTGGGGCCAACGTCCTGACTTTC. Full variable domain (outside the CDR3, taken from reference TRBV25-1 and TRBJ2-6): EADIYQTPRYLVIGTGKKITLECSQTMGHDKMYWYQQDPGMELHLIHYSYGVNSTEKGDLSSESTVSRIRTEHFPLTLESARPSHTSQYLCASSGPGRAGANVLTFGAGSRLTVL.